The clone carrying this T cell receptor (beta chain) was counted many times. No antigen is known for it. The time point is: patch test 1, 2 weeks after DPC sensitization. Treatment: therapeutic diphenylcyclopropenone sensitization with weekly scalp DPC. The sample originates from a study of human T cells and chemical hapten exposure. Each CDR3 protein is one row after TCRdb ran MiXCR on the RACE reads. There are about 380,000 distinct CDR3 sequences in the sample; approximately 4.4% occur only once, and 2% to 2.5% lies in the top ten. The study's findings and limits: Expanded TCRs were compared with controls, and the expanded TCRs formed significantly more large CDR3 similarity clusters.

The CDR3 is 12 amino acids. Germline loops: CDR1 SQVTM, CDR2 ANQGSEA. Between the trimmed V and J ends, which lost 2 bases and 1 base, there was a span of 5 bases. This sample comprised whole blood, obtained in connection with sensitization to the hapten diphenylcyclopropenone (DPC). This chain connects TRBV29-1 to TRBJ1-1; D is uncertain. This receptor was obtained from a woman aged 45-60 years with alopecia areata. Some clones in this sample may be carry-over from other donors' samples. The DNA for the CDR3 is TGCAGCGTTGAAATCCAGAACACTGAAGCTTTCTTT. Its protein product is CSVEIQNTEAFF.